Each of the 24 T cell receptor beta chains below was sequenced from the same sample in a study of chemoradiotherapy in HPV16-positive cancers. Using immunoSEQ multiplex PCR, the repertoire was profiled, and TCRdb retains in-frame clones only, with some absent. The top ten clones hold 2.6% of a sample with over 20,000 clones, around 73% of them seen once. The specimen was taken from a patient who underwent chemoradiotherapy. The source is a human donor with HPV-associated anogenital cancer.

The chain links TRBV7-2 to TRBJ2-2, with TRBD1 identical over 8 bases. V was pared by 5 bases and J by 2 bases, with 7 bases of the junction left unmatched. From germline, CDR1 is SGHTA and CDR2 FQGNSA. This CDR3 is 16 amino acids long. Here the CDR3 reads CASSRSGTGNTGELFF. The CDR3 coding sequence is TGTGCCAGCAGCCGGTCCGGGACAGGCAACACCGGGGAGCTGTTTTTT.

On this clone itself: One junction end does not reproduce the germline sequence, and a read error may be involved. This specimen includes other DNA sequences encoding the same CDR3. The CDR3 sequence is CASSYRTDDEQYF. In DNA form, the CDR3 reads TGCGCCAGCAGTTACAGGACAGATGACGAGCAGTACTTC. This chain joins TRBV6-6 and TRBJ2-7, with D possibly matching TRBD1 (6 bases). The V gene's germline CDR1 is MNHNY and CDR2 SVGAGI (reference sequence). The CDR3 covers 13 residues.

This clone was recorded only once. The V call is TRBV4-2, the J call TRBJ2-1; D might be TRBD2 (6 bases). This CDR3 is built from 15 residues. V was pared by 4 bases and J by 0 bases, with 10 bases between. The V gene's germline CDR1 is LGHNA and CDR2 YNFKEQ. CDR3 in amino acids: CASSREVSSYNEQFF. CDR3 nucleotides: TGTGCCAGCAGCCGGGAGGTGAGCTCCTACAATGAGCAGTTCTTC.

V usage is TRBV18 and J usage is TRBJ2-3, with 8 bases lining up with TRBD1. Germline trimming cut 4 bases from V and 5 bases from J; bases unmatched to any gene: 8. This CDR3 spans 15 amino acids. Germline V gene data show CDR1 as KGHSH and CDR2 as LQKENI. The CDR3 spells CASSLAGGLGDTQYF. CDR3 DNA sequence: TGTGCCAGCTCACTCGCAGGGGGCTTGGGAGATACGCAGTATTTT.

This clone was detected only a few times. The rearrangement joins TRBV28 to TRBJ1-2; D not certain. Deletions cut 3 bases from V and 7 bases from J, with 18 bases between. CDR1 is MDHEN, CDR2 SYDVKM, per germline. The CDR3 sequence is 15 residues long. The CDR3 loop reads CASSLRAVGKVGYTF. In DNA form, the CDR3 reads TGTGCCAGCAGTTTGAGGGCAGTGGGGAAAGTTGGCTACACCTTC.

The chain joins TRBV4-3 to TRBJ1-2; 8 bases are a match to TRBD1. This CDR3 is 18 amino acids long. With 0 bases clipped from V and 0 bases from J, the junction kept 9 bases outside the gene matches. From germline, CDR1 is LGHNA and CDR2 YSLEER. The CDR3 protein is CASSQDQTGGAPNYGYTF. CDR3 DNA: TGCGCCAGCAGCCAAGATCAAACAGGGGGAGCTCCTAACTATGGCTACACCTTC.

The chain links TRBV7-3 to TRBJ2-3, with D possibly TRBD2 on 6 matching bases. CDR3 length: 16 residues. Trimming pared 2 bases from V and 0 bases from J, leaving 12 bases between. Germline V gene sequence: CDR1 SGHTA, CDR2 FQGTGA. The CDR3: CASSLSAGRSTDTQYF. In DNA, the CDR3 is TGTGCCAGCAGCTTATCGGCGGGACGTAGCACAGATACGCAGTATTTT.

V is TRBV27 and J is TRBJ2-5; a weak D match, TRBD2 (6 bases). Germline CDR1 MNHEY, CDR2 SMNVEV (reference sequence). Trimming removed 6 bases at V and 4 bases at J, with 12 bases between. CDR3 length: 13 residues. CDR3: CASSPVGGETQYF. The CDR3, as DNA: TGTGCCAGCAGCCCAGTGGGGGGAGAGACCCAGTACTTC.

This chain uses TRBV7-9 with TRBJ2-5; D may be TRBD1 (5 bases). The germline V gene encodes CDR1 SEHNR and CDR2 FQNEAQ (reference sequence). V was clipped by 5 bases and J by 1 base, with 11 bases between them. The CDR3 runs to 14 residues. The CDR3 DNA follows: TGTGCCAGCAGCCCCAGACAGATCCAAGAGACCCAGTACTTC. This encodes CASSPRQIQETQYF. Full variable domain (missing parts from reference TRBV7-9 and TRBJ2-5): DTGVSQNPRHKITKRGQNVTFRCDPISEHNRLYWYRQTLGQGPEFLTYFQNEAQLEKSRLLSDRFSAERPKGSFSTLEIQRTEQGDSAMYLCASSPRQIQETQYFGPGTRLLVL.

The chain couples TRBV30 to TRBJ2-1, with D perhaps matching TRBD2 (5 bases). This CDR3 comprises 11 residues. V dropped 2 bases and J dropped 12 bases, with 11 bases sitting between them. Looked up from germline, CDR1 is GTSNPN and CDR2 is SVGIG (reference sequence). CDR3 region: CAWSIGSAQFF. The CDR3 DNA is TGTGCCTGGAGTATAGGGAGCGCGCAGTTCTTC.

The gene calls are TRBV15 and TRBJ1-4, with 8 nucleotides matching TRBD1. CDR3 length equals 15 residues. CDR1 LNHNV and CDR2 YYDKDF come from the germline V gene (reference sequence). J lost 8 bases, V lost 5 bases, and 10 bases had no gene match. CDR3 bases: TGTGCCACCAGCGGTAACCGGGACAGGCGGGAAAAACTGTTTTTT. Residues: CATSGNRDRREKLFF.

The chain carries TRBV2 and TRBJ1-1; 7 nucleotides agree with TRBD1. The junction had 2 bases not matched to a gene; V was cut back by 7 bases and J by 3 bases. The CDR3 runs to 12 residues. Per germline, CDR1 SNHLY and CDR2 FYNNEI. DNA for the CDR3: TGTGCCAGCATGGGACAGTACACTGAAGCTTTCTTT. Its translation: CASMGQYTEAFF.

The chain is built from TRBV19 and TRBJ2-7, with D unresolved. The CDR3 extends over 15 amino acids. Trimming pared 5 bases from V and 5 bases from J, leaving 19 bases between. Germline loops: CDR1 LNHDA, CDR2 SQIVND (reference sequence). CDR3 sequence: CASSSPVRFLDEQYF. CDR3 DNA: TGTGCCAGTAGTTCCCCGGTTCGGTTTCTGGACGAGCAGTACTTC.

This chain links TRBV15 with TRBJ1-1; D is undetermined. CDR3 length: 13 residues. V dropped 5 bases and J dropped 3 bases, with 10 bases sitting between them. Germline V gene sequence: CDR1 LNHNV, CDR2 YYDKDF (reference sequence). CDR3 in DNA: TGTGCCACCAGCCGCGACATAGACACTGAAGCTTTCTTT. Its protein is CATSRDIDTEAFF.

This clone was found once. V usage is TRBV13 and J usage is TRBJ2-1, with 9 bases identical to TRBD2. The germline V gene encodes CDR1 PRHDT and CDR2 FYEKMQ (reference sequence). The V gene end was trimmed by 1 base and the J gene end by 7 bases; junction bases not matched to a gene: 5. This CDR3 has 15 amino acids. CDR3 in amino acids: CASSLAGTSLNEQFF. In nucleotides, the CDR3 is TGTGCCAGCAGCTTAGCCGGGACTAGCTTGAATGAGCAGTTCTTC.

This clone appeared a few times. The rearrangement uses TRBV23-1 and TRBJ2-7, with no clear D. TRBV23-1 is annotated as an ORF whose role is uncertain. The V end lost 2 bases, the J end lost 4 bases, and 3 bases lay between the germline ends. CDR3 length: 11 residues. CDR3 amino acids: CASSQKYEQYF. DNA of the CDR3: TGCGCCAGCAGTCAAAAGTACGAGCAGTACTTC.

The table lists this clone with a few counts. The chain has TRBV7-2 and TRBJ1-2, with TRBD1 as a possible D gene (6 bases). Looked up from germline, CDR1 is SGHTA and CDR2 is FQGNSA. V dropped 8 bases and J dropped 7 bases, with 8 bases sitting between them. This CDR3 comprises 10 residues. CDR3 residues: CASLGAGYTF. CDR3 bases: TGTGCCAGCCTGGGGGCTGGCTACACCTTC.

CDR3 amino acids: CASSALAGGVHEQYF. As DNA, the CDR3 is TGTGCCAGCAGTGCCCTAGCGGGGGGCGTGCACGAGCAGTACTTC. V is TRBV2 and J is TRBJ2-7, with 11 nucleotides matching TRBD2. This CDR3 region has 15 residues. V lost 4 bases and J lost 5; bases outside the gene matches: 7. CDR1 and CDR2 (germline): SNHLY, FYNNEI.

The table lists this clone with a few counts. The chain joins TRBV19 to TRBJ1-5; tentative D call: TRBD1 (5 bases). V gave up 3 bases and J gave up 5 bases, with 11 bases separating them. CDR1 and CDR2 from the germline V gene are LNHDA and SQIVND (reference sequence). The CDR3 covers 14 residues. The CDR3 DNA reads TGTGCCAGTAGTATGCAGGGTCGAGATCAGCCCCAGCATTTT. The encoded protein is CASSMQGRDQPQHF. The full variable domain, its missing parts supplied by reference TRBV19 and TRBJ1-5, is DGGITQSPKYLFRKEGQNVTLSCEQNLNHDAMYWYRQDPGQGLRLIYYSQIVNDFQKGDIAEGYSVSREKKESFPLTVTSAQKNPTAFYLCASSMQGRDQPQHFGDGTRLSIL.

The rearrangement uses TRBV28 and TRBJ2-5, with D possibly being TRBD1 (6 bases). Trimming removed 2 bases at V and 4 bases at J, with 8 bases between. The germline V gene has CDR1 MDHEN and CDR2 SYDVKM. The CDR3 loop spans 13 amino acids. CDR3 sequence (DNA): TGTGCCAGCAGTTTAGGGGGCGCAGAGACCCAGTACTTC. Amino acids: CASSLGGAETQYF.

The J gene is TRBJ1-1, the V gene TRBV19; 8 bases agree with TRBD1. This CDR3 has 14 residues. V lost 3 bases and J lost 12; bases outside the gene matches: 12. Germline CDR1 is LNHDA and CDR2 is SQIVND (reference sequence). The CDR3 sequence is CASSISRQGPGSFF. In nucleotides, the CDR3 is TGTGCCAGTAGTATTAGCCGACAGGGGCCCGGCTCTTTCTTT.

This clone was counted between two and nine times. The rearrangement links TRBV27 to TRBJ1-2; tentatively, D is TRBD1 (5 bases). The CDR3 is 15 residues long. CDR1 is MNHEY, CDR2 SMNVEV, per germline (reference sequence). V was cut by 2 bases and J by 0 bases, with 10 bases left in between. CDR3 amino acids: CASSLGRAANYGYTF. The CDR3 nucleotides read TGTGCCAGCAGTTTAGGCAGGGCCGCTAACTATGGCTACACCTTC.

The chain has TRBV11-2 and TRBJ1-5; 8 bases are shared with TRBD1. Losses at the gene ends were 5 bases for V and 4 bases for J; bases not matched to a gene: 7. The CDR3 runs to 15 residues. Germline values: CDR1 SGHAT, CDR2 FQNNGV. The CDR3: CASSPDRDLNQPQHF. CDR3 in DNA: TGTGCCAGCAGCCCGGACAGGGACCTTAATCAGCCCCAGCATTTT.

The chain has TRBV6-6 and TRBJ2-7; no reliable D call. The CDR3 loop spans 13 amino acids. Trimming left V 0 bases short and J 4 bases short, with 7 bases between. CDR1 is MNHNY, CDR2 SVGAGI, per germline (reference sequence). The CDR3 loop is CASSYSDQYEQYF. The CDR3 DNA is TGTGCCAGCAGTTACTCGGACCAATACGAGCAGTACTTC.